The entry below gives a single T cell receptor beta chain sequence along with its context. The data were obtained in a study of sequential checkpoint blockade in melanoma. Across the study: Randomization was 1:1 between first-line nivolumab→ipilimumab and ipilimumab→nivolumab.

The CDR3 sequence is 12 residues long. With V trimmed by 4 bases and J by 6 bases, 4 bases remained unmatched. Germline V gene lookup returns CDR1 SGHDT and CDR2 YYEEEE. The protocol was immunoSEQ multiplex PCR, while the TCRdb copy is restricted to in-frame clones and leaves out a portion. Among over 20,000 clones listed, around 70% were seen once. Treatment indicated: randomized to nivolumab then ipilimumab (arm A) or the reverse (arm B). No patient had prior DNA-damaging chemotherapy. Live CD3+CD8+ CD19− CD56− cells were sorted from PBMCs. The sequence was obtained from a human donor with melanoma. The chain employs TRBV5-6 and TRBJ2-7; TRBD1 matches 7 bases. The sequenced sample was CD8+ T cells sorted from blood (inferred from file names), obtained from a patient given nivolumab and ipilimumab in sequence. The CDR3 nucleotides read TGTGCCAGCAGCAGGGACAGATTCGAGCAGTACTTC. This translates into CASSRDRFEQYF.